This T cell receptor beta chain was identified during a study of T cells in localized non-small cell lung cancer. V was pared by 0 bases and J by 4 bases, with 12 bases between. Germline V CDR1 and CDR2: SGHRS, YFSETQ. The CDR3 totals 15 residues. Notes on this clone: The target antigen is unknown.

The data were produced by immunoSEQ multiplex PCR, yet TCRdb's version contains in-frame clones alone and is incomplete. This table has about 12,000 clones, roughly 80% appearing once. Study conclusions and caveats: It remains possible that heterogeneity exists, since only one tumor region was sequenced. Longer overall survival was associated with a higher density of T cells in the blood.

Source: peripheral blood, taken before any cancer treatment. The chain has TRBV5-1 and TRBJ2-3; D is ambiguous. The origin of this receptor is a male donor at least 60 years old with stage I squamous cell lung carcinoma. The CDR3: CASSLAPPVSDTQYF. The CDR3 DNA sequence: TGCGCCAGCAGCTTGGCCCCCCCGGTTTCAGATACGCAGTATTTT.